Sequencing of this T cell receptor (beta chain) was carried out in a study of cytomegalovirus exposure and HLA in healthy donors. In germline, CDR1 is SGHAT, CDR2 FQNNGV. This CDR3 is built from 15 residues. Trimming cost V 4 bases and J 1 base; bases outside gene matches: 6. Amplification used 60 Vbeta primers and 13 Jbeta primers. The assay was immunoSEQ multiplex PCR, and TCRdb's table has in-frame clones only and misses some. The data hold fewer than 200,000 clones, with roughly four fifths observed a single time. This clone occurred a few times. The sequence came from a man in his forties in good health and CMV-seronegative. Sequencing was performed on PBMCs. The chain is built from TRBV11-2 and TRBJ2-7; 8 bases agree with TRBD1. CDR3 in DNA: TGTGCCAGCAGCTCCGGACAGGGAGCGTCCTACGAGCAGTACTTC. It is translated as CASSSGQGASYEQYF. Full variable domain (outside the CDR3, taken from reference TRBV11-2 and TRBJ2-7): EAGVAQSPRYKIIEKRQSVAFWCNPISGHATLYWYQQILGQGPKLLIQFQNNGVVDDSQLPKDRFSAERLKGVDSTLKIQPAKLEDSAVYLCASSSGQGASYEQYFGPGTRLTVT.